The 8 T cell receptor beta chains below come from one sample, sequenced in a study of cytomegalovirus exposure and HLA in healthy donors. The PCR had 60 Vbeta and 13 Jbeta primers. Measured with immunoSEQ multiplex PCR; TCRdb has only the in-frame clones, and not every one. This table has 150,000 to 200,000 clones, almost 80% appearing once. The sample consisted of PBMCs. These receptors came from a woman in her forties or fifties in good health and CMV-seropositive.

The rearrangement uses TRBV27 and TRBJ1-1, with a tentative D call TRBD1 (5 bases). The ends were cut back, 2 bases at V and 5 bases at J, with 12 bases in the middle. Germline CDR1 MNHEY, CDR2 SMNVEV (reference sequence). The CDR3 spans 14 residues. DNA for the CDR3: TGTGCCAGCAGTTTAGAAGGGAAGGGGACTGAAGCTTTCTTT. Amino acid sequence: CASSLEGKGTEAFF.

The chain joins TRBV6-5 to TRBJ1-2; 7 bases fit TRBD1. Germline loops: CDR1 MNHEY, CDR2 SVGAGI. Losses at the gene ends were 5 bases for V and 5 bases for J; bases not matched to a gene: 5. The length of the CDR3 is 13 residues. CDR3 amino acids: CASSTGQVYGYTF. The CDR3 DNA reads TGTGCCAGCAGTACTGGACAGGTTTATGGCTACACCTTC.

The V call is TRBV9, the J call TRBJ2-7; TRBD1 aligns across 11 bases. The germline gives CDR1 SGDLS, CDR2 YYNGEE. The V gene end was trimmed by 4 bases and the J gene end by 4 bases; junction bases not matched to a gene: 7. The CDR3 covers 15 residues. In nucleotides, the CDR3 is TGTGCCAGCAGCTCAAGGGACAGGGGGAGTTACGAGCAGTACTTC. Translated: CASSSRDRGSYEQYF.

This clone is a singleton in its sample. This rearrangement joins TRBV6-1 to TRBJ2-7; unclear D gene. The V and J ends lost 0 bases and 0 bases respectively, with 6 bases between them. The CDR3 length is 14 residues. Looked up from germline, CDR1 is MNHNS and CDR2 is SASEGT. In nucleotides, the CDR3 is TGTGCCAGCAGTGAAGCAGGAGACTCCTACGAGCAGTACTTC. Its translation is CASSEAGDSYEQYF.

V usage is TRBV2 and J usage is TRBJ2-7, with 7 bases aligning to TRBD1. After removal of 6 bases from V and 2 bases from J, the junction contained 7 bases not matched to a gene. The CDR3 sequence is 14 residues long. Germline assignment: CDR1 SNHLY and CDR2 FYNNEI. The CDR3 loop is CASRATGRPYEQYF. The CDR3 bases are TGTGCCAGCAGGGCGACAGGGCGACCCTACGAGCAGTACTTC.

CDR3 amino acids: CASSLAGKQYF. As DNA, the CDR3 is TGTGCCAGCAGCTTGGCCGGGAAGCAGTACTTC. V is TRBV5-4 and J is TRBJ2-7; TRBD2 might be the D (5 bases). Germline-derived CDR1 and CDR2 are SGHNT and YYREEE (reference sequence). With 0 bases removed from V and 8 bases from J, the gap between germline ends came to 6 bases. This CDR3 is built from 11 residues.

This clone was recorded once. The rearrangement uses TRBV4-3 and TRBJ2-5; D is unclear. The CDR3 runs 14 residues. Germline loops: CDR1 LGHNA, CDR2 YSLEER. Trimming removed 1 base at V and 5 bases at J, with 11 bases between. The CDR3 sequence: CASSQAFAGETQYF. CDR3 DNA: TGCGCCAGCAGCCAAGCATTTGCCGGGGAGACCCAGTACTTC.

With regard to this clone: Other DNA sequences from this sample encode an identical CDR3 as well. V gene TRBV9 combines with J gene TRBJ1-5; D might be TRBD1 (6 bases). The germline gives CDR1 SGDLS, CDR2 YYNGEE. The CDR3 totals 14 residues. Trimming took off 4 bases at V and 1 base at J, with 9 bases between the two ends. The CDR3 loop reads CASSRGASNQPQHF. The CDR3 bases are TGTGCCAGCAGCCGGGGGGCGAGCAATCAGCCCCAGCATTTT.